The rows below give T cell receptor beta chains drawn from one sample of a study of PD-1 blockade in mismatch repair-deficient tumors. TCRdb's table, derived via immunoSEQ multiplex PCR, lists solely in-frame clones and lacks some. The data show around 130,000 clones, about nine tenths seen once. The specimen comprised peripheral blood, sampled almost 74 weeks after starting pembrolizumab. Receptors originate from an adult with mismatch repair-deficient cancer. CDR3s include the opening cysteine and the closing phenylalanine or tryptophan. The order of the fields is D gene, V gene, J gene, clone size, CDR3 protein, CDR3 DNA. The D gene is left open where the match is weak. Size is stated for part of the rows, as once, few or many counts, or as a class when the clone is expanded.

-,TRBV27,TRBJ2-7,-,CASSLPEGEQYF,TGTGCCAGCAGCCTTCCCGAGGGCGAGCAGTACTTC
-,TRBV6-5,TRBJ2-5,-,CASSYSGLTLETQYF,TGTGCCAGCAGTTACTCGGGGCTAACCCTAGAGACCCAGTACTTC
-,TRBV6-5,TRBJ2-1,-,CASGDTKQFF,TGTGCCAGCGGGGACACGAAGCAGTTCTTC
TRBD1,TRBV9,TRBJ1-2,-,CASSAGQGARGYTF,TGTGCCAGCAGCGCCGGACAGGGGGCGCGGGGCTACACCTTC
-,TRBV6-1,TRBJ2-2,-,CASSELEDANTGELFF,TGTGCCAGCAGTGAACTGGAGGATGCGAACACCGGGGAGCTGTTTTTT
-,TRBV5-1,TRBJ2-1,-,CASSPGASSYNEQFF,TGCGCCAGCAGCCCAGGGGCTAGCTCCTACAATGAGCAGTTCTTC
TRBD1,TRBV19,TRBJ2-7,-,CATAGTGFIDEQYF,TGTGCCACTGCCGGGACAGGGTTCATCGACGAGCAGTACTTC
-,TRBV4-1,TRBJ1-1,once,CASSQGTVTEAFF,TGCGCCAGCAGCCAAGGGACAGTCACTGAAGCTTTCTTT
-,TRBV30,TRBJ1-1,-,CAWGLGNTEAFF,TGTGCCTGGGGCCTCGGGAACACTGAAGCTTTCTTT
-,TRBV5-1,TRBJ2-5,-,CASSLGGMETQYF,TGCGCCAGCAGCTTGGGAGGGATGGAGACCCAGTACTTC
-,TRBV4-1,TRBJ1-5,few,CASRPDSRRSSNQPQHF,TGCGCCAGCAGGCCGGACAGTCGTAGGAGTAGCAATCAGCCCCAGCATTTT
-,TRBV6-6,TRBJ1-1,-,CASSYLGGDTEAFF,TGTGCCAGCAGCTACCTTGGGGGTGACACTGAAGCTTTCTTT
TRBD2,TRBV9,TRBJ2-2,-,CASSVVASGNTGELFF,TGTGCCAGCAGCGTAGTGGCTAGCGGGAACACCGGGGAGCTGTTTTTT
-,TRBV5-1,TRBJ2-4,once,CASSLEAKNIQYF,TGCGCCAGCAGCTTAGAAGCCAAAAACATTCAGTACTTC
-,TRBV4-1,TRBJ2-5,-,CASSQVGGEETQYF,TGCGCCAGCAGCCAAGTCGGAGGGGAGGAGACCCAGTACTTC
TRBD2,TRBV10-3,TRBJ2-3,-,CAISELWNRWAGGEGTDTQYF,TGTGCCATCAGTGAGCTCTGGAATCGATGGGCGGGAGGTGAGGGCACAGATACGCAGTATTTT
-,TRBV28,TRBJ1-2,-,CASSFPTGASNGYTF,TGTGCCAGCAGTTTCCCGACAGGCGCGAGCAATGGCTACACCTTC
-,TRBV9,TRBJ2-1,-,CASSAGTSLDEQFF,TGTGCCAGCAGCGCGGGAACTAGCTTAGATGAGCAGTTCTTC
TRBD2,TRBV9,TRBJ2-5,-,CASGPGGEETQYF,TGTGCCAGCGGGCCGGGGGGGGAAGAGACCCAGTACTTC
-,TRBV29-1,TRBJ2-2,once,CSVDEQGNTGELFF,TGCAGCGTTGATGAACAGGGGAACACCGGGGAGCTGTTTTTT
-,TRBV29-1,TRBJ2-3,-,CSVPYRRADTQYF,TGCAGCGTTCCGTATAGAAGGGCAGATACGCAGTATTTT
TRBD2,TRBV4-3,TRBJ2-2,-,CASSQDEASGRAGELFF,TGCGCCAGCAGCCAAGATGAGGCCAGCGGGAGGGCCGGGGAGCTGTTTTTT
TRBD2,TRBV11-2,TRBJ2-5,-,CASSLDLGLGEETQYF,TGTGCCAGCAGCTTAGATCTCGGACTAGGGGAAGAGACCCAGTACTTC
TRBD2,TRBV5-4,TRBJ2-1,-,CASSPGLAGDGSYNEQFF,TGTGCCAGCAGCCCGGGGCTAGCGGGAGACGGTTCCTACAATGAGCAGTTCTTC